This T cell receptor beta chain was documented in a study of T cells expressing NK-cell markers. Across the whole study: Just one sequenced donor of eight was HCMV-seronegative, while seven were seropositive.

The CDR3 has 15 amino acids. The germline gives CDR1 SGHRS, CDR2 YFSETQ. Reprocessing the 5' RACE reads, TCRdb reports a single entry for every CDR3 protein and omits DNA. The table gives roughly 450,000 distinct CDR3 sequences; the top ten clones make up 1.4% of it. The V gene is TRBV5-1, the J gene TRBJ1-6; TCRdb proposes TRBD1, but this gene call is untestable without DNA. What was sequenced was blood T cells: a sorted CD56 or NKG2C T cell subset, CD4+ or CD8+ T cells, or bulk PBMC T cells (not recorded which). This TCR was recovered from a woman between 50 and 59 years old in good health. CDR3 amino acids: CASSLRTGDNSPLHF.